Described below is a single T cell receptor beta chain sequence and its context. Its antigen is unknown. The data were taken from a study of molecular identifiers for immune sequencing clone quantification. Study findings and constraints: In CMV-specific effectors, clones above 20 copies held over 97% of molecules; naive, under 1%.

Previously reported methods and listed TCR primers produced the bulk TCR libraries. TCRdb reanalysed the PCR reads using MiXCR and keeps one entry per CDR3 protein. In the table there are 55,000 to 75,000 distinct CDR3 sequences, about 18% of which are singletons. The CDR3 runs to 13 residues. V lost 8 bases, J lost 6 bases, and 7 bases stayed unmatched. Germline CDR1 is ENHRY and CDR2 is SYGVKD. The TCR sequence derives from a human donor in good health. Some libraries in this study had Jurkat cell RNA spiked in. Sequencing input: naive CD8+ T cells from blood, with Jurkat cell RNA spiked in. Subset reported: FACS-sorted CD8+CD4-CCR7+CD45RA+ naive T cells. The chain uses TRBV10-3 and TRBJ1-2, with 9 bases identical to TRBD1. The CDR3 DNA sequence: TGTGCCATCGGGGACAGGGAGGGAGATGGCTACACCTTC. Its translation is CAIGDREGDGYTF.